The T cell receptor beta chain described here comes from a study of T cell repertoires in ileal Crohn's disease. Time point reported: neoterminal ileum biopsy at postoperative endoscopy, about 6 months after surgery. Profiled with immunoSEQ multiplex PCR; TCRdb holds only in-frame clones, not every one. The sample has 3,500 to 5,000 clones; around 78% are singletons. Trimming removed 2 bases at V and 5 bases at J, with 12 bases between. CDR3 size: 14 residues. Germline loops: CDR1 MNHNS, CDR2 SASEGT. This chain connects TRBV6-1 to TRBJ1-1, with TRBD1 as a possible D gene (5 bases). This receptor was taken from an adult with Crohn's disease. Specimen: ileal tissue. CDR3 sequence (DNA): TGTGCCAGCAGTGAACCAGGGAGGGAGACTGAAGCTTTCTTT. Its translation: CASSEPGRETEAFF.